This T cell receptor beta chain was captured in a study of cytomegalovirus exposure and HLA in healthy donors. The CDR3 runs to 13 residues. General study results and limits: The study had only CMV serostatus as immune exposure information.

PCR primers comprised 60 Vbeta and 13 Jbeta primers. Sequencing used immunoSEQ multiplex PCR; TCRdb keeps in-frame clones, though not all of them. The sample lists around 150,000 clones, 70% to 75% occurring once. About this clone itself: Its antigen remains unknown.

The gene calls are TRBV21-1 and TRBJ2-3; the table's D call of TRBD2 was not tested on the DNA. TRBV21-1 is annotated as a pseudogene. The sequence was collected from a man younger than 30 in good health and CMV-seropositive. The source material was PBMCs. CDR3 sequence: CASSSSWLAEQYF. Here the CDR3 DNA reads TGTGCCAGCAGCTCCTCGTGGCTAGCGGAGCAGTATTTT.